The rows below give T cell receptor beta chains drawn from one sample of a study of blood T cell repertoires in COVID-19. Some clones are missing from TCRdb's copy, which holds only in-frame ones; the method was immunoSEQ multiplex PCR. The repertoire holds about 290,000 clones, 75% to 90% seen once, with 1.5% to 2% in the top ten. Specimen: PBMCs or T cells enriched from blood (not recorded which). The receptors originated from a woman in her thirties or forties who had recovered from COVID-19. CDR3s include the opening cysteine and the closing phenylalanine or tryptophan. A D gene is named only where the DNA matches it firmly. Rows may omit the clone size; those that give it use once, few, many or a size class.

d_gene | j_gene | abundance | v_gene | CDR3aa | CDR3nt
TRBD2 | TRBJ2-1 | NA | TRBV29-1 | CSVDSSGRVNEQFF | TGCAGCGTTGACTCCAGCGGGAGGGTAAATGAGCAGTTCTTC
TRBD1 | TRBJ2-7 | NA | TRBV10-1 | CASSVGTGAYEQYF | TGCGCCAGCAGTGTCGGGACAGGAGCCTACGAGCAGTACTTC
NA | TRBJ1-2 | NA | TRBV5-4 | CASSSTGFYGYTF | TGTGCCAGCAGCTCCACAGGTTTCTATGGCTACACCTTC
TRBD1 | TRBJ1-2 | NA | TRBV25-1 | CASSAQGGFHGYTF | TGTGCCAGCAGTGCACAGGGGGGTTTTCATGGCTACACCTTC
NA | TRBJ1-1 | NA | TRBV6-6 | CASSPRGIGNTEAFF | TGTGCCAGCAGTCCCCGGGGGATAGGAAACACTGAAGCTTTCTTT
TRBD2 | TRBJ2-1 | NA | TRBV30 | CAWSSGGSYNEQFF | TGTGCCTGGAGTTCGGGGGGCTCCTACAATGAGCAGTTCTTC
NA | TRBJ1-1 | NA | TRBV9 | CASSVDLIGGSEAFF | TGTGCCAGCAGCGTAGATTTGATCGGAGGGTCCGAAGCTTTCTTT
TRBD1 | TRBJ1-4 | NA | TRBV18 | CASSPLPTGTGNEKLFF | TGTGCCAGCTCACCACTCCCGACCGGGACAGGGAATGAAAAACTGTTTTTT
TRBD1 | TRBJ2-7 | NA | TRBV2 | CASSSNSGGMYEQYF | TGTGCCAGCAGTTCTAATTCAGGGGGCATGTACGAGCAGTACTTC
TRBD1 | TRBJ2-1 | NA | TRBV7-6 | CASSLRQGRYNEQFF | TGTGCCAGCAGCCTCCGACAGGGGCGCTACAATGAGCAGTTCTTC
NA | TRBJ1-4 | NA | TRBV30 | CAWSTGSNEKLFF | TGTGCCTGGTCGACAGGTTCTAATGAAAAACTGTTTTTT
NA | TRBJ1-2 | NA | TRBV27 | CASSFGGGGYTF | TGTGCCAGCAGTTTCGGTGGGGGGGGCTACACCTTC
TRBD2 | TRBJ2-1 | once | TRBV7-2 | CASSLLGLAADEQFF | TGTGCCAGCAGCTTACTTGGGCTAGCGGCGGATGAGCAGTTCTTC
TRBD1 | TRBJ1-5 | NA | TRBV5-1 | CASSLAPTGTASNQPQHF | TGCGCCAGCAGCTTGGCCCCCACGGGGACAGCTAGCAATCAGCCCCAGCATTTT
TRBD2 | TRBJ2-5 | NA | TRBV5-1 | CASSLALGLAGEETQYF | TGCGCCAGCAGCTTGGCCCTAGGACTAGCGGGGGAAGAGACCCAGTACTTC
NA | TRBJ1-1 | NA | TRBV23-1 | CASSHETGWVEAFF | TGCGCCAGCAGTCACGAGACAGGATGGGTTGAAGCTTTCTTT
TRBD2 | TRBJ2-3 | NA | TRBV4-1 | CASSQRAGGPDTQYF | TGCGCCAGCAGCCAAAGGGCGGGAGGGCCAGATACGCAGTATTTT